Shown below are 25 T cell receptor beta chains from a single sample sequenced in a study of spatial heterogeneity in lung cancer. TCRdb processed the 5' RACE reads anew with MiXCR; each CDR3 protein has one entry. The repertoire consists of about 7,900 distinct CDR3 sequences, with 4.5% occurring once and the leading ten covering approximately 29%. Indicated time point: sample taken at primary tumor resection. The sample in question was PBMCs, obtained at surgery. These receptors were taken from a male donor with early-stage non-small cell lung cancer.

This clonotype was recorded at least ten times. The chain combines TRBV28 with TRBJ1-5; D is possibly TRBD1 (5 bases). V dropped 8 bases and J dropped 2 bases, with 16 bases sitting between them. This CDR3 comprises 15 residues. The germline V gene has CDR1 MDHEN and CDR2 SYDVKM. Here the CDR3 reads CASRPGGYGNQPQHF. The CDR3 region has the DNA TGTGCCAGCCGCCCGGGGGGGTATGGCAATCAGCCCCAGCATTTT.

As DNA, the CDR3 is TGTGCCAGCAGTAACGCGGGGGGGCCCCAGCATTTT. Amino acid sequence: CASSNAGGPQHF. The rearrangement links TRBV6-5 to TRBJ1-5; TRBD1 is a possible D gene (5 bases). There are 12 residues in the CDR3. Trimming pared 5 bases from V and 9 bases from J, leaving 11 bases between. Germline V lookup: CDR1 MNHEY, CDR2 SVGAGI.

This clonotype was counted at least ten times. This chain joins TRBV12-3 or TRBV12-4 and TRBJ2-1; 9 bases line up with TRBD1. V lost 4 bases and J lost 7; bases outside the gene matches: 8. The CDR3 spans 15 residues. The CDR3, as DNA: TGTGCCAGCAGTTCTACAGGGGGCGCGAGTAATGAGCAGTTCTTC. It translates to CASSSTGGASNEQFF.

This clonotype is deemed medium-sized. The V gene is TRBV28, the J gene TRBJ2-1; D tentatively fits TRBD1 or TRBD2 (6 bases each). V gave up 6 bases and J gave up 3 bases, with 15 bases separating them. The germline V gene has CDR1 MDHEN and CDR2 SYDVKM. The CDR3 consists of 15 residues. CDR3 sequence (DNA): TGTGCCAGCAGCTTCTTCGGGGGCAGCTACAATGAGCAGTTCTTC. Translating it yields CASSFFGGSYNEQFF.

Within the sample, this clonotype is medium-sized (0.01 to 0.1%). The chain couples TRBV11-2 to TRBJ2-2; the D is unclear. V lost 3 bases and J 6 bases, leaving 8 bases between the germline ends. CDR1 and CDR2 (germline): SGHAT, FQNNGV. CDR3 size: 13 residues. For the CDR3, the DNA is TGTGCCAGCAGCTTGATTTGGTCCGGGGAGCTGTTTTTT. The encoded protein is CASSLIWSGELFF. The whole variable domain, filled in from reference TRBV11-2 and TRBJ2-2, reads EAGVAQSPRYKIIEKRQSVAFWCNPISGHATLYWYQQILGQGPKLLIQFQNNGVVDDSQLPKDRFSAERLKGVDSTLKIQPAKLEDSAVYLCASSLIWSGELFFGEGSRLTVL.

This clonotype has at least ten counts. The V and J genes are TRBV10-3 and TRBJ2-1; D not certain. V gave up 3 bases and J gave up 9 bases, with 15 bases separating them. Germline loops: CDR1 ENHRY, CDR2 SYGVKD. CDR3 length equals 14 residues. The CDR3 bases are TGTGCCATCAGTGAAGACCGGCGACGGCTTGAGCAGTTCTTC. Encoded protein: CAISEDRRRLEQFF.

This clonotype was recorded many times. In nucleotides, the CDR3 is TGTGCCAGCATCTCGAACCGGGGGGACACAGATACGCAGTATTTT. It encodes CASISNRGDTDTQYF. The rearrangement joins TRBV7-2 to TRBJ2-3; TRBD2 aligns across 7 bases. V was clipped by 7 bases and J by 2 bases; unmatched bases: 9. Germline V gene data show CDR1 as SGHTA and CDR2 as FQGNSA. This CDR3 is 15 amino acids long.

As for this clonotype: This may be a read error: a much more frequent sequence differs by one nucleotide. The conserved final phenylalanine or tryptophan is absent from the CDR3, which likely points to a read error. The chain combines TRBV20-1 with TRBJ1-2; the match to TRBD1 covers 7 bases. This CDR3 region has 13 residues. Trimming at V came to 3 bases and at J to 4 bases, leaving 5 bases not matched to a gene. Germline assignment: CDR1 DFQATT and CDR2 SNEGSKA (reference sequence). Written as DNA, the CDR3 is TGCAGTGCTAGCGGCAGGGGGAGCTATGGCTACACCCTC. Its protein product is CSASGRGSYGYTL.

In its sample, this clonotype was seen many times. The chain combines TRBV5-1 with TRBJ2-4; D unclear. The CDR3 runs 15 residues. The V gene lost 0 bases and the J gene lost 8 bases, with 15 bases spanning the gap. Germline lookup yields CDR1 SGHRS and CDR2 YFSETQ. The CDR3 region is CASSLGGSGIHIQYF. The CDR3 DNA is TGCGCCAGCAGCTTGGGCGGCAGTGGGATTCACATTCAGTACTTC.

This clonotype was seen only a few times. The V and J genes are TRBV7-9 and TRBJ2-3; tentatively, D is TRBD2 (6 bases). V was shortened by 4 bases and J by 5 bases, with 13 bases between the two germline ends. This CDR3 comprises 14 residues. Germline V lookup: CDR1 SEHNR, CDR2 FQNEAQ (reference sequence). This CDR3 reads CASSSSGGIDTQYF. CDR3 coding DNA: TGTGCCAGCAGCTCATCCGGGGGAATAGATACGCAGTATTTT.

In regard to this clonotype: A single base separates this from a much larger clone, so it may be a read error. The V gene is TRBV5-5, the J gene TRBJ2-5; 7 bases map to TRBD1. This CDR3 has 13 amino acids. CDR1 SGHKS and CDR2 YYEKEE come from the germline V gene (reference sequence). Here the CDR3 reads CASGEQGRETQHF. Here the CDR3 DNA reads TGTGCCAGCGGGGAACAGGGGAGAGAGACCCAGCACTTC.

This clonotype was counted at least ten times. The chain combines TRBV11-2 with TRBJ2-1; TRBD2 is a possible D gene (5 bases). This CDR3 spans 14 amino acids. Trimming cost V 5 bases and J 7 bases, with 15 bases left between them. CDR1 SGHAT and CDR2 FQNNGV come from the germline V gene. CDR3 protein: CASSGLKRPNEQFF. The CDR3 DNA reads TGTGCCAGCAGCGGACTGAAGCGTCCTAATGAGCAGTTCTTC.

This clonotype was detected a few times. The V gene is TRBV27, the J gene TRBJ2-2; D may match TRBD1 or TRBD2 (5 bases each). The CDR3 runs 13 residues. V was clipped by 3 bases and J by 4 bases, with 6 bases between them. Germline values: CDR1 MNHEY, CDR2 SMNVEV (reference sequence). The CDR3 DNA follows: TGTGCCAGCAGTTTGGGACGCACCGGGGAGCTGTTTTTT. It yields the protein CASSLGRTGELFF.

Turning to this clonotype: This may arise from a read error, as a much more abundant clone is one base away. This chain links TRBV3-1 with TRBJ1-1, with 7 bases fitting TRBD1. The CDR3 is 15 amino acids. V lost 2 bases and J lost 5; bases outside the gene matches: 8. Germline V CDR1 and CDR2: LGHDT, YNNKEL (reference sequence). CDR3 amino acids: CASSQRRQGETEAFF. The CDR3 DNA sequence: TGTGCCAGCAGCCAACGAAGACAGGGAGAGACTGAAGCTTTCTTT.

This clonotype was observed many times. The rearrangement joins TRBV7-2 to TRBJ2-3, with TRBD2 as a possible D gene (6 bases). CDR1 and CDR2 (germline): SGHTA, FQGNSA. V lost 4 bases and J 2 bases, leaving 13 bases between the germline ends. CDR3 length equals 15 residues. The CDR3 DNA sequence: TGTGCCAGCAGCTCCCGGGGGTTGTACACAGATACGCAGTATTTT. Protein: CASSSRGLYTDTQYF.

This clonotype counts as medium-sized. The chain employs TRBV3-1 and TRBJ2-1, with TRBD2 matching 10 bases. The V and J ends lost 0 bases and 9 bases, in that order; junction bases with no gene match: 8. CDR3 length: 16 amino acids. CDR1 is LGHDT and CDR2 is YNNKEL in the germline V gene (reference sequence). The chain's CDR3 is CASSQDLASGGSEQFF. Written as DNA, the CDR3 is TGTGCCAGCAGCCAAGATTTGGCTAGCGGGGGTAGTGAGCAGTTCTTC.

This clonotype has at least ten counts. V usage is TRBV12-3 or TRBV12-4 and J usage is TRBJ2-5; D might be TRBD2 (6 bases). With 3 bases removed from V and 7 bases from J, the gap between germline ends came to 9 bases. The CDR3 consists of 12 residues. CDR3 protein: CASSFVGGTQYF. As DNA, the CDR3 is TGTGCCAGCAGTTTCGTGGGGGGGACCCAGTACTTC.

By share of the sample, this clonotype is medium-sized. The chain links TRBV18 to TRBJ1-4; possibly TRBD1 for D (6 bases). The length of the CDR3 is 14 residues. The germline gives CDR1 KGHSH, CDR2 LQKENI. V lost 3 bases to trimming and J lost 10 bases, with 15 bases between them. The CDR3 DNA is TGTGCCAGCTCACCGTTCAGGGGATCTCGAAAACTGTTTTTT. Its protein product is CASSPFRGSRKLFF.

This clonotype rates as large. The chain uses TRBV5-1 and TRBJ2-1; 10 bases align to TRBD2. Germline trimming cut 2 bases from V and 4 bases from J; bases unmatched to any gene: 3. The germline V gene has CDR1 SGHRS and CDR2 YFSETQ. The CDR3 loop spans 15 amino acids. CDR3 sequence: CASSFQRGGYNEQFF. CDR3 nucleotides: TGCGCCAGCAGCTTCCAGCGGGGGGGATACAATGAGCAGTTCTTC. The full variable domain, rest sourced from reference TRBV5-1 and TRBJ2-1, is KAGVTQTPRYLIKTRGQQVTLSCSPISGHRSVSWYQQTPGQGLQFLFEYFSETQRNKGNFPGRFSGRQFSNSRSEMNVSTLELGDSALYLCASSFQRGGYNEQFFGPGTRLTVL.

This clonotype was counted between two and nine times. V and J are TRBV7-2 and TRBJ1-2; 7 positions match TRBD1. Germline CDR1 and CDR2: SGHTA and FQGNSA. The CDR3 has 15 residues. Unmatched junction bases numbered 5, after V lost 1 base and J lost 3 bases. CDR3 protein: CASSLVGGADYGYTF. CDR3 bases: TGTGCCAGCAGCTTAGTAGGGGGCGCAGACTATGGCTACACCTTC.

This clonotype qualifies as medium-sized. The CDR3 DNA follows: TGTGCCAGCAGTACGAGTGGAGAGACCCAGTACTTC. Protein: CASSTSGETQYF. The chain joins TRBV28 to TRBJ2-5, with no clear D. V was cut by 5 bases and J by 4 bases, with 8 bases left in between. CDR3 length: 12 amino acids. The germline V gene encodes CDR1 MDHEN and CDR2 SYDVKM.

Many counts were recorded for this clonotype. J is TRBJ2-3 and V is TRBV7-6; D may be TRBD2 (6 bases). From germline, CDR1 is SGHVS and CDR2 FNYEAQ. This CDR3 region has 15 residues. V shed 4 bases and J shed 2 bases, with 13 bases lying between them. CDR3 sequence reads: CASSSTGEPTDTQYF. In nucleotides, the CDR3 is TGTGCCAGCAGCTCAACGGGGGAACCCACAGATACGCAGTATTTT.

The sample holds many counts of this clonotype. The V gene is TRBV6-5, the J gene TRBJ2-1, with D possibly matching TRBD2 (7 bases). Germline loops: CDR1 MNHEY, CDR2 SVGAGI. Trimming removed 2 bases at V and 8 bases at J, with 16 bases between. The CDR3 totals 15 residues. CDR3 coding DNA: TGTGCCAGCAGTTACGGGGGGGGGCCTAGCGATGAGCAGTTCTTC. Its protein is CASSYGGGPSDEQFF.

Many counts were recorded for this clonotype. This sequence joins TRBV6-2 or TRBV6-3 and TRBJ1-2; D remains ambiguous. The CDR3 is 17 amino acids. Germline V gives CDR1 MNHEY, CDR2 SVGEGT. V lost 0 bases and J 4 bases, leaving 18 bases between the germline ends. Written as DNA, the CDR3 is TGTGCCAGCAGTTACTCGAAGACCCATTCCCCCGCCTATGGCTACACCTTC. It codes for CASSYSKTHSPAYGYTF.

This clonotype was observed at least ten times. CDR3: CATNRDRSYNEQFF. CDR3 DNA sequence: TGTGCCACCAATAGGGACCGCTCCTACAATGAGCAGTTCTTC. The chain is built from TRBV11-2 and TRBJ2-1; D is tentatively TRBD1 or TRBD2 (5 bases each). Trimming took off 10 bases at V and 0 bases at J, with 13 bases between the two ends. Per the germline V gene, CDR1 is SGHAT and CDR2 is FQNNGV. This CDR3 is built from 14 residues.